The 31 T cell receptor beta chains presented below share a single source sample, sequenced in a study of vaccination and CD4 T cells after COVID-19. Their antigen targets remain unknown. Cultured CD4+ T-cell DNA underwent Oncomine TCR Beta short-read sequencing. Each CDR3 protein is one row after TCRdb ran MiXCR on the PCR reads. The table records over 15,000 distinct CDR3 sequences, approximately 45% of them present only once. The treatment denotes: approximately nine-day PBMC culture with coronavirus spike peptide pools or control peptides (ViraFEST assay). The input for sequencing was CD4+ T cells from blood, cultured in vitro, taken after SARS-CoV-2 vaccination. These receptors all come from a human donor who had recovered from COVID-19.

The chain is built from TRBV5-1 and TRBJ1-2; 8 nucleotides align to TRBD1. The CDR3 is made up of 13 amino acids. CDR1 and CDR2 (germline): SGHRS, YFSETQ. The junction had 3 bases not matched to a gene; V was cut back by 3 bases and J by 5 bases. The CDR3 DNA reads TGCGCCAGCAGCTCGGGACAGGCTTATGGCTACACCTTC. Translated, it gives CASSSGQAYGYTF.

There are a few counts of this clonotype. The CDR3 spells CASSRDRARETQYF. The CDR3 DNA reads as TGTGCCAGCAGCCGCGACAGGGCGCGGGAGACCCAGTACTTC. The V gene is TRBV7-2, the J gene TRBJ2-5; 7 nucleotides match TRBD1. Trimming removed 5 bases from V and 5 bases from J; junction bases left unmatched: 8. Germline V gene sequence: CDR1 SGHTA, CDR2 FQGNSA. The CDR3 length is 14 residues.

The genes are TRBV6-1 and TRBJ1-2; weak D call: TRBD1 (5 bases). This CDR3 is built from 16 residues. Per germline, CDR1 MNHNS and CDR2 SASEGT. CDR3: CVLGSDTPPGNYGYTF. The CDR3 nucleotides are TGTGTGCTAGGCTCGGACACTCCCCCGGGGAACTATGGCTACACCTTC.

The V and J genes are TRBV12-3 or TRBV12-4 and TRBJ2-3, with TRBD1 identical over 9 bases. This CDR3 has 17 amino acids. After removal of 4 bases from V and 4 bases from J, the junction contained 12 bases not matched to a gene. The CDR3 DNA is TGTGCCAGCAGTTCACCCTTTACAGGGGGCAGGCCAGATACGCAGTATTTT. It codes for CASSSPFTGGRPDTQYF.

The rearrangement links TRBV20-1 to TRBJ2-3, with 10 bases fitting TRBD2. CDR1 DFQATT and CDR2 SNEGSKA come from the germline V gene (reference sequence). This CDR3 spans 12 amino acids. The CDR3 DNA reads as TGCAAAGGGACTAGCGGCACAGATACGCAGTATTTT. Residues: CKGTSGTDTQYF.

The rearrangement joins TRBV18 to TRBJ2-3; D possibly uses TRBD1 or TRBD2 (6 bases each). V dropped 3 bases and J dropped 6 bases, with 16 bases sitting between them. CDR3 length equals 15 residues. Germline CDR1 KGHSH, CDR2 LQKENI. The DNA of the CDR3 is TGTGCCAGCTCACCTGCGGCCGGAGGGGGGGATACGCAGTATTTT. Amino acid sequence: CASSPAAGGGDTQYF. Full variable domain (rest looked up from reference TRBV18 and TRBJ2-3): NAGVMQNPRHLVRRRGQEARLRCSPMKGHSHVYWYRQLPEEGLKFMVYLQKENIIDESGMPKERFSAEFPKEGPSILRIQQVVRGDSAAYFCASSPAAGGGDTQYFGPGTRLTVL.

The chain combines TRBV28 with TRBJ2-3; the D gene could be TRBD1 or TRBD2 (5 bases each). Germline CDR1 reads MDHEN; CDR2 reads SYDVKM. Trimming removed 7 bases from V and 4 bases from J, with 18 bases in between. The CDR3 contains 15 residues. The CDR3 nucleotides read TGTGCCAGCAATGCACCGGGGCGTCGAGCAGATACGCAGTATTTT. Translation gives CASNAPGRRADTQYF. Full variable domain (outside the CDR3, taken from reference TRBV28 and TRBJ2-3): DVKVTQSSRYLVKRTGEKVFLECVQDMDHENMFWYRQDPGLGLRLIYFSYDVKMKEKGDIPEGYSVSREKKERFSLILESASTNQTSMYLCASNAPGRRADTQYFGPGTRLTVL.

In its sample, this clonotype was seen a few times. V and J are TRBV11-2 and TRBJ2-7, with no clear D. CDR3 length: 14 amino acids. Germline V gives CDR1 SGHAT, CDR2 FQNNGV. The V end was cut by 4 bases, the J end by 1 base, with 11 bases between. The CDR3 DNA sequence: TGTGCCAGCAGCTCCCGGACGGGTTCCTACGAGCAGTACTTC. Its translation: CASSSRTGSYEQYF. Complete variable domain (other parts from reference TRBV11-2 and TRBJ2-7): EAGVAQSPRYKIIEKRQSVAFWCNPISGHATLYWYQQILGQGPKLLIQFQNNGVVDDSQLPKDRFSAERLKGVDSTLKIQPAKLEDSAVYLCASSSRTGSYEQYFGPGTRLTVT.

This chain links TRBV18 with TRBJ2-6, with D perhaps TRBD1 or TRBD2 (5 bases each). The V gene's germline CDR1 is KGHSH and CDR2 LQKENI. The CDR3 is made up of 16 amino acids. V was shortened by 3 bases and J by 2 bases, with 11 bases between the two germline ends. For the CDR3, the DNA is TGTGCCAGCTCACCGGTCTTGGGGGCTGGGGCCAACGTCCTGACTTTC. Encoded protein: CASSPVLGAGANVLTF.

This clonotype was found a few times. The chain links TRBV20-1 to TRBJ2-5; tentatively, D is TRBD1 (5 bases). Germline V gene data show CDR1 as DFQATT and CDR2 as SNEGSKA (reference sequence). The CDR3 totals 16 residues. Trimming left V 3 bases short and J 5 bases short, with 22 bases between. DNA for the CDR3: TGCAGTGCTAGTCCGGCTGGCGCAGGGATCGGGGAGACCCAGTACTTC. Its protein product is CSASPAGAGIGETQYF.

Only a few counts were recorded for this clonotype. This chain connects TRBV7-2 to TRBJ1-1; D remains unclear. The germline V and J ends were trimmed by 1 base and 2 bases, with 11 bases remaining between them. The CDR3 has 15 amino acids. CDR1 is SGHTA and CDR2 is FQGNSA in the germline V gene. The CDR3 here is CASSLVQLFNTEAFF. CDR3 DNA: TGTGCCAGCAGCTTAGTCCAGCTGTTTAACACTGAAGCTTTCTTT.

The chain is built from TRBV9 and TRBJ1-2; D is possibly TRBD1 (6 bases). The CDR3 spans 14 residues. Germline CDR1 is SGDLS and CDR2 is YYNGEE. V was trimmed by 4 bases and J by 5 bases, leaving 15 bases between them. In nucleotides, the CDR3 is TGTGCCAGCAGCAACTCCGGGACACGATATGGCTACACCTTC. It yields the protein CASSNSGTRYGYTF.

In this sample, this clonotype turned up a few times. The V and J genes are TRBV7-2 and TRBJ2-1; possible D gene TRBD2, 6 bases. Germline values: CDR1 SGHTA, CDR2 FQGNSA. The CDR3 has 15 amino acids. The V end lost 5 bases, the J end lost 4 bases, and 15 bases lay between the germline ends. The CDR3 reads CASSTLLGRYNEQFF. In nucleotides, the CDR3 is TGTGCCAGCAGCACCCTCCTGGGGAGGTACAATGAGCAGTTCTTC.

V gene TRBV5-1 combines with J gene TRBJ2-5, with 7 bases lining up with TRBD1. CDR3 size: 15 residues. Germline-derived CDR1 and CDR2 are SGHRS and YFSETQ. V gave up 4 bases and J gave up 4 bases; unmatched junction bases: 10. CDR3 bases: TGCGCCAGCAGCCCCTCAACAGGGGTAGGAGAGACCCAGTACTTC. Amino acid sequence: CASSPSTGVGETQYF.

This clonotype was seen just once. The chain combines TRBV20-1 with TRBJ2-1; 7 bases fit TRBD2. The CDR3 extends over 16 amino acids. Germline assignment: CDR1 DFQATT and CDR2 SNEGSKA (reference sequence). Trimming cost V 1 base and J 0 bases; bases outside gene matches: 6. The CDR3 region has the DNA TGCAGTGCTAGAGGCCTTCTAGCGGACTCCTACAATGAGCAGTTCTTC. Amino acid sequence: CSARGLLADSYNEQFF.

This clonotype was found a few times. The chain employs TRBV5-1 and TRBJ1-6; D is perhaps TRBD1 (5 bases). CDR3 length: 16 amino acids. Trimming shortened V by 4 bases and J by 7 bases, and 18 bases separated the two germline ends. Germline CDR1 is SGHRS and CDR2 is YFSETQ. In nucleotides, the CDR3 is TGCGCCAGCAGCGGAACGGCCGGGACCAACAATTCACCCCTCCACTTT. Translation gives CASSGTAGTNNSPLHF.

Only a few counts were recorded for this clonotype. This chain joins TRBV7-2 and TRBJ2-2; maybe TRBD1 (5 bases). This CDR3 has 16 residues. Germline CDR1 and CDR2: SGHTA and FQGNSA. V lost 4 bases and J 4 bases, leaving 16 bases between the germline ends. The CDR3 loop is CASSSSSGLRTGELFF. The CDR3 DNA reads as TGTGCCAGCAGCTCATCCTCAGGGCTTCGCACCGGGGAGCTGTTTTTT. Together with reference TRBV7-2 and TRBJ2-2, the CDR3 gives the full variable domain: GAGVSQSPSNKVTEKGKDVELRCDPISGHTALYWYRQSLGQGLEFLIYFQGNSAPDKSGLPSDRFSAERTGGSVSTLTIQRTQQEDSAVYLCASSSSSGLRTGELFFGEGSRLTVL.

This clonotype appeared a few times. The rearrangement joins TRBV15 to TRBJ2-7, with D unclear. The CDR3 length is 15 residues. Trimming stripped 1 base from V and 0 bases from J, with 10 bases between. Germline V gene lookup returns CDR1 LNHNV and CDR2 YYDKDF (reference sequence). CDR3 in amino acids: CATSRAPVSSYEQYF. The CDR3 DNA reads as TGTGCCACCAGCAGAGCCCCGGTTAGCTCCTACGAGCAGTACTTC.

The chain recombines TRBV7-8 with TRBJ2-5; D is possibly TRBD1 (5 bases). Germline V gene sequence: CDR1 SGHVS, CDR2 FQNEAQ. V lost 4 bases to trimming and J lost 7 bases, with 22 bases between them. The CDR3 consists of 16 residues. In nucleotides, the CDR3 is TGTGCCAGCAGCTATGCGTTAGGTCCACGTAGGGGGACCCAGTACTTC. Translated, it gives CASSYALGPRRGTQYF.

The gene calls are TRBV5-8 and TRBJ2-6; no definite D call. CDR1 is SGHTS and CDR2 is YDEGEE in the germline V gene. The CDR3 runs 14 residues. The V end lost 5 bases, the J end lost 4 bases, and 10 bases lay between the germline ends. The CDR3 DNA reads TGTGCCAGCAGGCCGGTGGACGGGGCCAACGTCCTGACTTTC. It specifies CASRPVDGANVLTF. Full variable domain (missing parts from reference TRBV5-8 and TRBJ2-6): EAGVTQSPTHLIKTRGQQATLRCSPISGHTSVYWYQQALGLGLQFLLWYDEGEERNRGNFPPRFSGRQFPNYSSELNVNALELEDSALYLCASRPVDGANVLTFGAGSRLTVL.

The chain links TRBV20-1 to TRBJ2-7; 8 bases map to TRBD2. Germline CDR1 reads DFQATT; CDR2 reads SNEGSKA (reference sequence). The CDR3 spans 15 residues. Germline trimming cut 6 bases from V and 0 bases from J; bases unmatched to any gene: 10. CDR3 nucleotides: TGCAGTGCGGAGGGTCGAAGCGGGAGCTCCTACGAGCAGTACTTC. Translated, it gives CSAEGRSGSSYEQYF.

The V and J genes are TRBV20-1 and TRBJ2-2, with 7 bases identical to TRBD2. The CDR3 has 13 residues. Germline CDR1 reads DFQATT; CDR2 reads SNEGSKA (reference sequence). Losses at the gene ends were 2 bases for V and 7 bases for J; bases not matched to a gene: 4. The CDR3 sequence: CSARTLADGELFF. DNA for the CDR3: TGCAGTGCTAGAACTCTAGCGGACGGGGAGCTGTTTTTT.

The chain couples TRBV28 to TRBJ2-7; 11 bases map to TRBD2. J lost 3 bases, V lost 7 bases, and 2 bases had no gene match. The germline gives CDR1 MDHEN, CDR2 SYDVKM. The CDR3 runs 13 residues. This chain's CDR3 is CASTTSGIYEQYF. The CDR3 DNA reads TGTGCCAGCACGACTAGCGGGATCTACGAGCAGTACTTC.

This clonotype turned up a few times. The V and J genes are TRBV7-9 and TRBJ2-3, with D perhaps TRBD2 (6 bases). Germline loops: CDR1 SEHNR, CDR2 FQNEAQ (reference sequence). The CDR3 sequence is 14 residues long. With 1 base removed from V and 1 base from J, the gap between germline ends came to 6 bases. This CDR3 reads CASSLVAGTDTQYF. The CDR3 DNA sequence: TGTGCCAGCAGCTTAGTAGCGGGCACAGATACGCAGTATTTT.

This clonotype showed up just once. The V and J genes are TRBV20-1 and TRBJ2-2; 8 positions match TRBD2. The V gene's germline CDR1 is DFQATT and CDR2 SNEGSKA (reference sequence). This CDR3 contains 12 residues. CDR3: CSVGGDTGELFF. In nucleotides, the CDR3 is TGCAGCGTCGGGGGGGACACCGGGGAGCTGTTTTTT.

This sequence joins TRBV7-9 and TRBJ2-1; D is perhaps TRBD1 or TRBD2 (6 bases each). The V end lost 6 bases, the J end lost 8 bases, and 14 bases lay between the germline ends. The CDR3 is 13 amino acids. Germline-derived CDR1 and CDR2 are SEHNR and FQNEAQ (reference sequence). The CDR3 nucleotides read TGTGCCAGCAGACAACCGAGGGGGGATGAGCAGTTCTTC. It is translated as CASRQPRGDEQFF.

The rearrangement uses TRBV20-1 and TRBJ2-7; possible D gene TRBD2, 6 bases. With 6 bases removed from V and 3 bases from J, the gap between germline ends came to 15 bases. Per the germline V gene, CDR1 is DFQATT and CDR2 is SNEGSKA (reference sequence). CDR3 length: 13 residues. CDR3 loop: CSAQPGDYYEQYF. Written as DNA, the CDR3 is TGCAGTGCCCAGCCGGGGGATTACTACGAGCAGTACTTC.

CDR3 nucleotides: TGCAGTGCTAGATACCAACTAGGGACAACATCCTACGAGCAGTACTTC. The encoded protein is CSARYQLGTTSYEQYF. The chain has TRBV20-1 and TRBJ2-7; D might be TRBD1 (6 bases). This CDR3 has 16 amino acids. V lost 2 bases to trimming and J lost 1 base, with 18 bases between them. In germline, CDR1 is DFQATT, CDR2 SNEGSKA (reference sequence).

The chain carries TRBV2 and TRBJ2-7; TRBD1 is a possible D gene (6 bases). Germline values: CDR1 SNHLY, CDR2 FYNNEI. CDR3 length equals 12 residues. Trimming left V 8 bases short and J 0 bases short, with 8 bases between. The CDR3 region is CASDRNSYEQYF. Written as DNA, the CDR3 is TGTGCCAGCGACAGGAACTCCTACGAGCAGTACTTC.

The table lists this clonotype with a count of one. The V gene is TRBV7-3, the J gene TRBJ2-1; maybe TRBD2 (6 bases). V gave up 5 bases and J gave up 2 bases, with 13 bases separating them. Germline CDR1 reads SGHTA; CDR2 reads FQGTGA. This CDR3 has 15 amino acids. This CDR3 reads CASSPSRGTYNEQFF. For the CDR3, the DNA is TGTGCCAGCAGCCCAAGCCGGGGGACCTACAATGAGCAGTTCTTC.

There are a few counts of this clonotype. In nucleotides, the CDR3 is TGTGCCAGCAGCTTAGCGCGAAACGCGTACAATGAGCAGTTCTTC. Translating gives CASSLARNAYNEQFF. The chain has TRBV7-2 and TRBJ2-1; D uncertain. CDR1 SGHTA and CDR2 FQGNSA come from the germline V gene. The V end was cut by 0 bases, the J end by 4 bases, with 10 bases between. The CDR3 runs 15 residues.